These 4 T cell receptor beta chains came from one sample sequenced in a study of OX40 agonist ivuxolimab in advanced cancers. Libraries were prepared by immunoSEQ multiplex PCR; TCRdb keeps only in-frame clonotypes and omits some of them. The data show about 75,000 clones, around 90% seen once. The specimen was CD4+ or CD8+ T cells sorted from blood, collected in a trial of the OX40 agonist ivuxolimab. The receptor set was obtained from an adult with an advanced solid tumor such as melanoma, head and neck, liver or kidney cancer.

CDR3: CASSRLAGSEETQYF. CDR3 nucleotides: TGCGCCAGCAGCCGACTAGCGGGATCTGAAGAGACCCAGTACTTC. The rearrangement uses TRBV5-1 and TRBJ2-5; 11 nucleotides align to TRBD2. Germline CDR1 reads SGHRS; CDR2 reads YFSETQ. This CDR3 region has 15 residues. J was trimmed by 3 bases and V by 4 bases; bases with no gene match: 5.

V and J are TRBV6-5 and TRBJ2-2; 9 bases agree with TRBD2. The germline V gene has CDR1 MNHEY and CDR2 SVGAGI. The V and J ends lost 4 bases and 4 bases, in that order; junction bases with no gene match: 7. The CDR3 contains 16 residues. CDR3 region: CASSSPAGGGTGELFF. CDR3 nucleotides: TGTGCCAGCAGTTCCCCAGCGGGGGGCGGCACCGGGGAGCTGTTTTTT.

The sample holds one count of this clone. The chain links TRBV6-5 to TRBJ1-4; TRBD1 aligns across 7 bases. CDR3 length: 15 residues. J was trimmed by 5 bases and V by 6 bases; bases with no gene match: 9. Germline V gene lookup returns CDR1 MNHEY and CDR2 SVGAGI. The CDR3: CASSPGQEQNEKLFF. Here the CDR3 DNA reads TGTGCCAGCAGCCCCGGACAGGAGCAAAATGAAAAACTGTTTTTT.

This clone was seen only once. V gene TRBV5-1 combines with J gene TRBJ2-5, with unresolved D. CDR3 length equals 13 residues. CDR1 is SGHRS, CDR2 YFSETQ, per germline. The V and J ends lost 0 bases and 8 bases respectively, with 11 bases between them. In DNA form, the CDR3 reads TGCGCCAGCAGCTTGGAGAGCTCGGGTACCCAGTACTTC. Protein product: CASSLESSGTQYF.